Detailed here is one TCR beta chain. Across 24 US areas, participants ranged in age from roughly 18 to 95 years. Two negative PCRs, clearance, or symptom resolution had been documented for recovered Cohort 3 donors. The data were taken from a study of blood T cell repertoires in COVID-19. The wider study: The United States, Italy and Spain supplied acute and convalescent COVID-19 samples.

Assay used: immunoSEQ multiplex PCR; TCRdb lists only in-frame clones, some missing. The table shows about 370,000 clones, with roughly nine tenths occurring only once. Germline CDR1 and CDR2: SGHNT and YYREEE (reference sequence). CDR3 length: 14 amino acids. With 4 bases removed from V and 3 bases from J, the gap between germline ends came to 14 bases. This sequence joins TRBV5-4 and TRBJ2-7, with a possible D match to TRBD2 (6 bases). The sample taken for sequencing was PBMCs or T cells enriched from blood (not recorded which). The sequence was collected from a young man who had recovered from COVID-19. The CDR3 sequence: CASSSSGDYYEQYF. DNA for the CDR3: TGTGCCAGCAGCAGTAGCGGAGATTACTACGAGCAGTACTTC.